The 5 T cell receptor beta chains below all came from one sample that was sequenced in a study of shared clonotypes between healthy human individuals. Sequencing used immunoSEQ multiplex PCR; TCRdb keeps in-frame clones, though not all of them. This table holds about 450,000 clones, 70% to 80% found once. Sequencing was carried out using PBMCs. The receptors were sampled from a woman in her thirties or forties in good health. Some clones in this sample may be carry-over from other donors' samples.

The chain uses TRBV2 and TRBJ2-7; 7 nucleotides align to TRBD1. Trimming took 6 bases from V and 7 from J; bases not matched to a gene: 9. The CDR3 covers 13 residues. CDR1 is SNHLY and CDR2 is FYNNEI in the germline V gene. The CDR3 reads CASRGDSASEQYF. The CDR3 DNA is TGTGCCAGCAGGGGGGACAGCGCCTCTGAGCAGTACTTC.

The chain uses TRBV6-6 and TRBJ1-3; 7 positions match TRBD1. The germline gives CDR1 MNHNY, CDR2 SVGAGI (reference sequence). The CDR3 totals 15 residues. J was trimmed by 2 bases and V by 5 bases; bases with no gene match: 6. Here the CDR3 reads CASSRPTGAGNTIYF. The CDR3 bases are TGTGCCAGCAGTCGTCCTACAGGGGCTGGAAACACCATATATTTT.

This clone was seen once. The chain links TRBV25-1 to TRBJ1-1; D is perhaps TRBD1 (6 bases). V shed 8 bases and J shed 1 base, with 17 bases lying between them. The germline V gene has CDR1 MGHDK and CDR2 SYGVNS. This CDR3 contains 15 residues. The CDR3, as DNA: TGTGCCAGCGGCGACCAAGGCAGGGGGAACACTGAAGCTTTCTTT. Amino acid sequence: CASGDQGRGNTEAFF.

V and J are TRBV10-3 and TRBJ1-6; a weak D match, TRBD1 (5 bases). The CDR3 has 16 residues. Trimming shortened V by 0 bases and J by 6 bases, and 12 bases separated the two germline ends. Germline V gene data show CDR1 as ENHRY and CDR2 as SYGVKD. The CDR3 is CAISESSGAANSPLHF. CDR3 nucleotide sequence: TGTGCCATCAGTGAGTCATCCGGGGCCGCTAATTCACCCCTCCACTTT.

The chain carries TRBV6-1 and TRBJ1-4; D uncertain. The germline V and J ends were trimmed by 6 bases and 0 bases, with 11 bases remaining between them. CDR1 and CDR2 from the germline V gene are MNHNS and SASEGT. This CDR3 comprises 15 residues. Here the CDR3 reads CASRTLGTTNEKLFF. CDR3 DNA: TGTGCCAGCAGGACCCTTGGGACAACTAATGAAAAACTGTTTTTT.